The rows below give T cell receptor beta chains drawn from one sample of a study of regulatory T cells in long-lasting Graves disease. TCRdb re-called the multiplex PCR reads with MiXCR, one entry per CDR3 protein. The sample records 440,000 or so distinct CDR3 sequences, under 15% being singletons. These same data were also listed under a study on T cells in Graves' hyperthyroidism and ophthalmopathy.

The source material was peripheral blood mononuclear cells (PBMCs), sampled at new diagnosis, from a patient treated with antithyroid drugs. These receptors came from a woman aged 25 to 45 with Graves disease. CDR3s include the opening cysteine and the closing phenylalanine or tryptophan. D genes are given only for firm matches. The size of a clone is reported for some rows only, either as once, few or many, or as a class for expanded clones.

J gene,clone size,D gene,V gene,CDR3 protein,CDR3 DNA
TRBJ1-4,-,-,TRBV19,CASSIVAFEKLFF,TGTGCCAGTAGTATAGTGGCGTTTGAAAAACTGTTTTTT
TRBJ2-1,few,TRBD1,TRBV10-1,CASSGSGQGDRLASYNEQFF,TGCGCCAGCAGTGGGTCAGGACAGGGGGATCGGCTAGCGTCCTACAATGAGCAGTTCTTC
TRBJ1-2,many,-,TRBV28,CASNRGRAGSQGYTF,TGTGCCAGCAACCGGGGCAGGGCTGGATCCCAGGGCTACACCTTC
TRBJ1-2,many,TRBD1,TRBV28,CASSPMSQGNYGYTF,TGTGCCAGCAGTCCTATGTCACAGGGGAACTATGGCTACACCTTC
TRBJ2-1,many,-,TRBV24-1,CATSDLQVGRDEQFF,TGTGCCACCAGTGATTTGCAGGTCGGTCGTGATGAGCAGTTCTTC
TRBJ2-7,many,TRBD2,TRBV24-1,CATSDLLAESSYEQYF,TGTGCCACCAGTGATTTGCTAGCGGAGAGCTCCTACGAGCAGTACTTC
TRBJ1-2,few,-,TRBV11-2,CASRGSISGYTF,TGTGCCAGCAGGGGGTCGATTAGTGGCTACACCTTC
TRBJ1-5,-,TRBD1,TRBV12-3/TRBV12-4,CASRSGGYSNQPQHF,TGTGCCAGCAGGTCAGGGGGTTACAGCAATCAGCCCCAGCATTTT
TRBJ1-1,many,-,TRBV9,CASSVVPENTEAFF,TGTGCCAGCAGCGTAGTCCCAGAGAACACTGAAGCTTTCTTT
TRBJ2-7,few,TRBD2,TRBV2,CASSEGRTSGSSYEQYF,TGTGCCAGCAGTGAAGGCAGGACTAGCGGGAGCTCCTACGAGCAGTACTTC
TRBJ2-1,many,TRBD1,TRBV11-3,CASSLGETGEQFF,TGTGCCAGCAGCTTAGGCGAGACAGGGGAGCAGTTCTTC
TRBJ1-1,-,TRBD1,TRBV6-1,CASNDRVNTEAFF,TGTGCCAGCAACGACAGGGTGAACACTGAAGCTTTCTTT
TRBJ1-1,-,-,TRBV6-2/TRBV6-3,CASSYSAGQDTEAFF,TGTGCCAGCAGTTACTCCGCGGGGCAGGACACTGAAGCTTTCTTT
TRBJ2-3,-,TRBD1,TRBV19,CASSVPRGPGADTQYF,TGTGCCAGTAGTGTTCCCAGGGGGCCGGGGGCAGATACGCAGTATTTT
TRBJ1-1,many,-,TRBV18,CASSPVRGLNTEAFF,TGTGCCAGCTCACCAGTGCGAGGCCTGAACACTGAAGCTTTCTTT
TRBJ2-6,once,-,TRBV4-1,CASSPGAALSGANVLTF,TGCGCCAGCAGCCCGGGGGCGGCCCTCTCTGGGGCCAACGTCCTGACTTTC
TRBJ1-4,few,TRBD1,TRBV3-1,CASSQDPRTGGSLTNEKLFF,TGTGCCAGCAGCCAAGACCCGCGGACAGGGGGCAGTCTTACTAATGAAAAACTGTTTTTT
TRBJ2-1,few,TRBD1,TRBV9,CASSNRQGRTYNEQFF,TGTGCCAGCAGCAATAGACAGGGGAGGACCTACAATGAGCAGTTCTTC
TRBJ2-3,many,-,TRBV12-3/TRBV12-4,CASSGGPGGPSTDTQYF,TGTGCCAGCAGTGGGGGGCCCGGAGGGCCGAGCACAGATACGCAGTATTTT
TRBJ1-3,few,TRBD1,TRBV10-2,CASSEIISGGSGNTIYF,TGCGCCAGCAGTGAAATTATTTCAGGGGGCTCTGGAAACACCATATATTTT
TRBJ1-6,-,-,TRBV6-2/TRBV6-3,CASSTRDGSYNSPLHF,TGTGCCAGCAGTACCCGGGACGGCTCCTATAATTCACCCCTCCACTTT
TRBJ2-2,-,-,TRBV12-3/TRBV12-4,CASRRITSHTGELVF,TGTGCCAGCAGACGTATCACTAGTCACACCGGGGAGCTGGTTTTT
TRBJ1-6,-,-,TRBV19,CATDVRHRHNSPLHF,TGTGCCACCGACGTACGACACCGACATAATTCACCCCTCCACTTT
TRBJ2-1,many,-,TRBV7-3,CASSPEVGSYNEQFF,TGTGCCAGCAGCCCAGAGGTGGGCTCCTACAATGAGCAGTTCTTC
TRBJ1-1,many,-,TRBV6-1,CASSPPMNTEAFF,TGTGCCAGCAGTCCACCCATGAACACTGAAGCTTTCTTT
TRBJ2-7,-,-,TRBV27,CASSSSRGGYEQYF,TGTGCCAGCAGTTCGAGCAGGGGTGGGTACGAGCAGTACTTC
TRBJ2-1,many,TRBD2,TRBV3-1,CASSQEGITAGGPERIVYNEQFF,TGTGCCAGCAGCCAAGAAGGGATTACAGCGGGAGGACCGGAACGAATCGTCTACAATGAGCAGTTCTTC
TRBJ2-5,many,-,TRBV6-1,CASILTAWMTEQETQYF,TGTGCCAGCATTTTGACGGCTTGGATGACCGAACAAGAGACCCAGTACTTC
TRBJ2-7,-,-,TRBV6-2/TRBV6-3,CASSEEIGGGYEQYF,TGTGCCAGCAGTGAAGAGATAGGGGGAGGCTACGAGCAGTACTTC
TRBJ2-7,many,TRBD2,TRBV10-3,CAISESGTSGSYEQYF,TGTGCCATCAGTGAGTCGGGGACTAGCGGCTCCTACGAGCAGTACTTC
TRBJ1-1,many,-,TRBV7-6,CASSLGNQDTEAFF,TGTGCCAGCAGCTTAGGGAATCAGGACACTGAAGCTTTCTTT
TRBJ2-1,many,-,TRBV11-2,CASGRWGLNEQFF,TGTGCCAGCGGAAGATGGGGGTTAAATGAGCAGTTCTTC
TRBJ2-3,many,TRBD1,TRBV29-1,CSVETLDRAVSDTQYF,TGCAGCGTTGAAACATTGGACAGGGCGGTTTCAGATACGCAGTATTTT
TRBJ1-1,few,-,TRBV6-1,CASSDWGTEAFF,TGTGCCAGCAGTGATTGGGGCACTGAAGCTTTCTTT
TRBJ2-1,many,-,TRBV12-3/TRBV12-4,CASSLRTTGTRIYNEQFF,TGTGCCAGCAGTCTGCGGACAACCGGGACTCGCATCTACAATGAGCAGTTCTTC
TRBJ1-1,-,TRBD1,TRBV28,CASSPWDREAFF,TGTGCCAGCAGCCCCTGGGACAGGGAAGCTTTCTTT
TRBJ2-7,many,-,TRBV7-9,CASSLPRHPYEQYF,TGTGCCAGCAGCCTGCCAAGACACCCCTACGAGCAGTACTTC
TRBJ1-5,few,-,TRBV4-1,CASSQVWGANQPQHF,TGCGCCAGCAGCCAAGTATGGGGGGCGAATCAGCCCCAGCATTTT
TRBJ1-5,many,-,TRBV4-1,CASSQDPGNSNQPQHF,TGCGCCAGCAGCCAAGATCCCGGCAATAGCAATCAGCCCCAGCATTTT
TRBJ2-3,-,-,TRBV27,CASSSPLKAQYF,TGTGCCAGCAGTTCCCCACTGAAGGCGCAGTATTTT
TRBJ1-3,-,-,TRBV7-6,CASSLAPDSGNTIYF,TGTGCCAGCAGCTTAGCCCCGGACTCTGGAAACACCATATATTTT
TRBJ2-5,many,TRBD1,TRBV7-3,CASSRTGTGGETQYF,TGTGCCAGCAGCCGAACGGGGACAGGAGGGGAGACCCAGTACTTC
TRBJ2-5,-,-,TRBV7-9,CASSFMTEEETQYF,TGTGCCAGCAGCTTTATGACGGAGGAAGAGACCCAGTACTTC
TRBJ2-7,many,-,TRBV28,CASQSGIGVYEQYF,TGTGCCAGCCAAAGCGGCATAGGGGTGTACGAGCAGTACTTC
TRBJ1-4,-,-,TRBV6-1,CASSSTWTDEKLFF,TGTGCCAGCAGCTCAACCTGGACAGACGAAAAACTGTTTTTT
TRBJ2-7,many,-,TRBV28,CASSLGGSDEQYF,TGTGCCAGCAGTTTAGGGGGTTCCGACGAGCAGTACTTC
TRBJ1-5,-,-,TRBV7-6,CASSLGGRQPQHF,TGTGCCAGCAGCTTGGGGGGTCGACAGCCCCAGCATTTT
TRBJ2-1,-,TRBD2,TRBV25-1,CATKAGGGNEQFF,TGTGCCACGAAAGCGGGAGGGGGCAATGAGCAGTTCTTC
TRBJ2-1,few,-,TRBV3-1,CASSRRTRGLVDEQFF,TGTGCCAGCAGCCGCCGGACTAGGGGGCTGGTGGATGAGCAGTTCTTC
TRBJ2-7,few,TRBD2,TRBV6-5,CASSYSIGGRAGREQYF,TGTGCCAGCAGTTACTCGATCGGCGGGAGGGCGGGTCGAGAGCAGTACTTC